This is a list of T cell receptor beta chains from one sample in a study of metastatic and nonmetastatic thyroid tumors. TCRdb re-clonotyped the PCR reads via MiXCR. The sample yields approximately 50,000 clones, 20% to 25% seen once. Source material: blood. The origin of the receptors is a female donor with papillary thyroid cancer or a benign thyroid nodule (not recorded which). Some clones in this sample may be carry-over from other donors' samples. Each CDR3 is given with its conserved first and last residue. The D gene is left open where the match is weak.

D gene: -; V gene: TRBV28; J gene: TRBJ1-5; CDR3 protein: CASSYPAGQSSYSNQPQHF
D gene: -; V gene: TRBV7-9; J gene: TRBJ2-7; CDR3 protein: CASSPRTATTYEQYF
D gene: TRBD2; V gene: TRBV6-2/TRBV6-3; J gene: TRBJ2-3; CDR3 protein: CASSWTSGATDTQYF
D gene: -; V gene: TRBV19; J gene: TRBJ1-1; CDR3 protein: CASRIRNTEAFF
D gene: -; V gene: TRBV20-1; J gene: TRBJ2-7; CDR3 protein: CSATDLFLREQYF
D gene: TRBD1; V gene: TRBV6-1; J gene: TRBJ1-2; CDR3 protein: CASSDGTGQGDTF
D gene: -; V gene: TRBV11-3; J gene: TRBJ1-1; CDR3 protein: CASSLGRAYHNTEAFF
D gene: -; V gene: TRBV28; J gene: TRBJ1-3; CDR3 protein: CASTVGGNTIYF
D gene: -; V gene: TRBV6-5; J gene: TRBJ1-1; CDR3 protein: CASSYQGSNTEAFF
D gene: TRBD1; V gene: TRBV29-1; J gene: TRBJ1-2; CDR3 protein: CSVEGQGSYGYTF
D gene: -; V gene: TRBV6-1; J gene: TRBJ1-1; CDR3 protein: CASTRHMNTEAFF
D gene: TRBD1; V gene: TRBV5-1; J gene: TRBJ1-2; CDR3 protein: CASSLSGSGTALGYTF
D gene: TRBD1; V gene: TRBV28; J gene: TRBJ1-1; CDR3 protein: CASSFRDRVMNTEAFF
D gene: -; V gene: TRBV20-1; J gene: TRBJ2-6; CDR3 protein: CSAHRTDSGANVLTF
D gene: -; V gene: TRBV6-2/TRBV6-3; J gene: TRBJ2-3; CDR3 protein: CASTPGEDTQYF
D gene: -; V gene: TRBV28; J gene: TRBJ1-4; CDR3 protein: CATHLGGGGEKLFF
D gene: -; V gene: TRBV4-2; J gene: TRBJ2-2; CDR3 protein: CAISRRRGTGELFF
D gene: TRBD2; V gene: TRBV18; J gene: TRBJ2-1; CDR3 protein: CASSTQREYGEQFF
D gene: -; V gene: TRBV5-1; J gene: TRBJ1-1; CDR3 protein: CASSAGRGTEAFF
D gene: -; V gene: TRBV20-1; J gene: TRBJ2-7; CDR3 protein: CSAIFGQQYF
D gene: TRBD1; V gene: TRBV5-1; J gene: TRBJ1-1; CDR3 protein: CASGDRGLGTEAFF
D gene: -; V gene: TRBV6-2/TRBV6-3; J gene: TRBJ2-7; CDR3 protein: CASSYGGALVHEQYF
D gene: -; V gene: TRBV19; J gene: TRBJ1-5; CDR3 protein: CAGSLGGISRPNQPQHF
D gene: TRBD2; V gene: TRBV20-1; J gene: TRBJ2-3; CDR3 protein: CSATRLAGTDTQYF
D gene: -; V gene: TRBV28; J gene: TRBJ1-1; CDR3 protein: CASRGAGPLNTEAFF
D gene: -; V gene: TRBV30; J gene: TRBJ1-4; CDR3 protein: CSWRRQVPSEKLFF
D gene: TRBD1; V gene: TRBV29-1; J gene: TRBJ2-7; CDR3 protein: CSVGQAYEQYF
D gene: -; V gene: TRBV5-1; J gene: TRBJ2-2; CDR3 protein: CASSLYRQLNTGELFF
D gene: TRBD2; V gene: TRBV3-1; J gene: TRBJ2-5; CDR3 protein: CASSQEPTSKGETQYF